This T cell receptor (beta chain) came from a study of T cell responses to AZD1222 COVID-19 vaccine. Regarding the study as a whole: The donors showed a predominance of white British ancestry and of females, with possible underestimation of clonal diversity. Vaccine-related CD4 TCRs covered spike, predominating at 160-218 and 743-854. Baseline seropositivity occurred in only six AZD1222 recipients. Sampling that yielded the repertoires occurred only after the peak T cell response.

Comments on this clone: Its antigen is as yet unknown.

The V and J ends lost 6 bases and 4 bases, in that order; junction bases with no gene match: 8. Looked up from germline, CDR1 is WNHNN and CDR2 is SYGVQD (reference sequence). The CDR3 has 14 residues. This table comes from immunoSEQ multiplex PCR, and its TCRdb copy is limited to in-frame clones, with some not included. The sample yields approximately 150,000 clones, more than 85% seen once. This chain joins TRBV10-1 and TRBJ2-5, with TRBD1 identical over 7 bases. The source of this sequence is an adult who received the AZD1222 COVID-19 vaccine. Sequencing used peripheral blood, obtained 28 days after the second AZD1222 dose. The CDR3: CASSAGQVGETQYF. CDR3 in DNA: TGCGCCAGCAGCGCTGGACAGGTCGGAGAGACCCAGTACTTC.